This T cell receptor (beta chain) was retrieved from a study of cytomegalovirus exposure and HLA in healthy donors. Whole-study findings and limits: Per published reports, the classifier diagnosed cytomegalovirus status with high specificity and sensitivity. V- and J-gene trimming of TCR beta was linked (in a later analysis) to a missense DCLRE1C variant. A few CMV-associated chains were confirmed in vitro to be specific for CMV antigens.

Healthy people donating bone marrow made up the donors. The PCR made use of 60 Vbeta and 13 Jbeta primers. Sequencing was performed with immunoSEQ multiplex PCR; in TCRdb, only in-frame clones are kept and a portion is missing. The sample yields under 35,000 clones, 65% seen once. To note about this clone: Antigen specificity is unknown.

The V gene end was trimmed by 5 bases and the J gene end by 2 bases; junction bases not matched to a gene: 6. This CDR3 is built from 16 residues. The germline CDR1 and CDR2 sequences are SGHTA and FQGNSA. Sequencing was done on a sample of PBMCs. The source is a man aged 45-65 years in good health and CMV-seropositive. The chain links TRBV7-2 to TRBJ2-7; TRBD2 matches 13 bases. CDR3 sequence (DNA): TGTGCCAGCAGCCAACTAGCGGGGGGGCGTCCCTACGAGCAGTACTTC. Protein: CASSQLAGGRPYEQYF.